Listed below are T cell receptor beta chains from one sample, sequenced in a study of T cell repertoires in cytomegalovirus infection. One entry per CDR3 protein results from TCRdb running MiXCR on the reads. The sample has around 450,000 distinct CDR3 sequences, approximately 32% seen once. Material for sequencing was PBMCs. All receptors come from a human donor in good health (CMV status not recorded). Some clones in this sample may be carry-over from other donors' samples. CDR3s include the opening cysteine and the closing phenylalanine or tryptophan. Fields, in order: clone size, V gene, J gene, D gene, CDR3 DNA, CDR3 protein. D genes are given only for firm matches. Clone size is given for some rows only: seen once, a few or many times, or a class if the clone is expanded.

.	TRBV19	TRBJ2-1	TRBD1	TGTGCCAGTAGTCGAGACAGGGGGCGCGAGGGCAATGAGCAGTTCTTC	CASSRDRGREGNEQFF
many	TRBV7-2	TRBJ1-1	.	TGTGCCAGCAGCTCCGCTCTTGGGGTGAACACTGAAGCTTTCTTT	CASSSALGVNTEAFF
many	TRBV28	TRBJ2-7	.	TGTGCCAGCAGTTTCGAGGGGCAGGCCCTCTCCTACGAGCAGTACTTC	CASSFEGQALSYEQYF
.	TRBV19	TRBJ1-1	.	TGTGCCAGTAGTATACAAAGCAACACTGAAGCTTTCTTT	CASSIQSNTEAFF
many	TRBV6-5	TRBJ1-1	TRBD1	TGTGCCAGCACAGGGGGACATATGAACACTGAAGCTTTCTTT	CASTGGHMNTEAFF
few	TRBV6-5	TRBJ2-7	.	TGTGCCAGCAGTCCGGGCGGGACCGACTCCTACGAGCAGTACTTC	CASSPGGTDSYEQYF
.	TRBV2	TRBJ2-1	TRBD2	TGTGCCAGCAGTGATGGACTAGCGGGGGCCCAGCAGTTCTTC	CASSDGLAGAQQFF
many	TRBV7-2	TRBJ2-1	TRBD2	TGTGCCAGCAGCATACACCTAGGACTAGCTAGGAATGAGCAGTTCTTC	CASSIHLGLARNEQFF
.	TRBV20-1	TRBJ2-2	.	TGCAGTGCTAGATACCAGGGGAACACCGGGGAGCTGTTTTTT	CSARYQGNTGELFF
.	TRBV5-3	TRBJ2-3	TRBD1	TGTGCCAGCAGCTTGAGGTTGGGGACAGTATTCACAGATACGCAGTATTTT	CASSLRLGTVFTDTQYF
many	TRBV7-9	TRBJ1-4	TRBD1	TGTGCCAGCAGCTTAGTAGGGACAGGGTGGAGTGAAAAACTGTTTTTT	CASSLVGTGWSEKLFF
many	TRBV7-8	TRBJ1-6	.	TGTGCCAGCAGCTACTCCGGGAAATTCAATTCACCCCTCCACTTT	CASSYSGKFNSPLHF
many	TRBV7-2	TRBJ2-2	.	TGTGCCAGCAGCTTAGGCAGGGGATGGACCGGGGAGCTGTTTTTT	CASSLGRGWTGELFF
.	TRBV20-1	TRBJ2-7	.	TGCAGCCGGTCTAGGGTGCTTGGCTCCTACGAGCAGTACTTC	CSRSRVLGSYEQYF
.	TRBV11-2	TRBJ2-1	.	TGTTCCAGCAGCTTCTTTGGTCGGGACAATGAGCAGTTCTTC	CSSSFFGRDNEQFF
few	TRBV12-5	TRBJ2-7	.	TGTGCTAGCCCGTGGGGGGGCGCCTTCTCCTACGAGCAGTACTTC	CASPWGGAFSYEQYF
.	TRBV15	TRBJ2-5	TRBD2	TGTGCCTCCCATAGCGGGGGCCAAGAGACCCAGTACTTC	CASHSGGQETQYF
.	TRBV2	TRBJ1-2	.	TGTGCCAGCGAAACAGTCATCGGCTATGGCTACACCTTC	CASETVIGYGYTF
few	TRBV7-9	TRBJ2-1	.	TGTGCCAGCAGCGTCCAGGGGATAGGGACAAATGAGCAGTTCTTC	CASSVQGIGTNEQFF
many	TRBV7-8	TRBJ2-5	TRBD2	TGTGCCAGCAGCTTAGTCGGAGCGGGGGGCCGGGAGACCCAGTACTTC	CASSLVGAGGRETQYF
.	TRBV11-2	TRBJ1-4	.	TGTGCCAGCAGCTTAGGCCCTCAAAATGAAAAACTGTTTTTT	CASSLGPQNEKLFF
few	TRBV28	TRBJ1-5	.	TGTGCCAGCAGTGTGGGCAATCAGCCCCAGCATTTT	CASSVGNQPQHF
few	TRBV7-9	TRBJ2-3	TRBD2	TGTGCCAGCAGCCCGCCCGAGGGCGGGGGGGCAGATACGCAGTATTTT	CASSPPEGGGADTQYF
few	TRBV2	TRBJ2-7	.	TGTGCCAGCAGTGAAGACTTCTCCTACGAGCAGTACTTC	CASSEDFSYEQYF
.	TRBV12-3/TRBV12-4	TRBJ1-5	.	TGTGCCAGCAGTTTAGCGGGGGTGATCAATCAGCCCCAGCATTTT	CASSLAGVINQPQHF
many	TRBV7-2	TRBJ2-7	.	TGTGCCAGCAGCCTTAGGGGCGGGACAGCCTCCTACGAGCAGTACTTC	CASSLRGGTASYEQYF
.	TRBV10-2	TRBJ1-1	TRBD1	TGCGCCAGCAAAAGGGGGCGCAGGTCGTCTGAAGCTTTCTTT	CASKRGRRSSEAFF
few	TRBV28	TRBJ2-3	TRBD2	TGTGCCAGCAGTGTCGGACTAGCGGGGAGCACAGATACGCAGTATTTT	CASSVGLAGSTDTQYF
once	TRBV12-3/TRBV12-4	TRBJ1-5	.	TGTGCCAGCAGTTTGGTCCAGCCCCAGCATTTT	CASSLVQPQHF
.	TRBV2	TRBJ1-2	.	TGTGCCAGCAGTTCCAGGGCGGAGGTCCATGGCTACACCTTC	CASSSRAEVHGYTF
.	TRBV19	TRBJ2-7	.	TGTGCCAGTAGTAGCGGGGGCCCAGTTGAGCAGTACTTC	CASSSGGPVEQYF
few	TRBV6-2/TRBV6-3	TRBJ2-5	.	TGTGCCAGCAGTTACTCTCGAGGGACCCAGTACTTC	CASSYSRGTQYF
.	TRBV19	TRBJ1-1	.	TGTGCCAGTACACAAGGGGGCACTGAAGCTTTCTTT	CASTQGGTEAFF
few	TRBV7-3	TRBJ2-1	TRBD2	TGTGCCAGCAGCAACACCCCGGGACTAGCGGGGGGAAGGAGGGACAATGAGCAGTTCTTC	CASSNTPGLAGGRRDNEQFF
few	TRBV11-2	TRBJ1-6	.	TGTGCCAGCAGCCCCGGAGTGGGATGGGAGCTCTATAATTCACCCCTCCACTTT	CASSPGVGWELYNSPLHF
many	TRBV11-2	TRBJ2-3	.	TGTGCCAGCAGCTCGTACAACCCGCCGGATACGCAGTATTTT	CASSSYNPPDTQYF
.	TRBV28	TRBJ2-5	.	TGTGCCAGCAGTTTGCGGGGGCCAACGACGGAGACCCAGTACTTC	CASSLRGPTTETQYF
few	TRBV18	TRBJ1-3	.	TGTGCCAGCTGCATGGGGGTCTCTGGAAACACCATATATTTT	CASCMGVSGNTIYF
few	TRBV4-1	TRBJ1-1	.	TGCGCCAGCAGCCAATTCCAAGGGGACACTGAAGCTTTCTTT	CASSQFQGDTEAFF
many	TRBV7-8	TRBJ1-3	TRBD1	TGTGCCAGCAGCGCGCGGGAGGGGGCGAAAGGAAACACCATATATTTT	CASSAREGAKGNTIYF
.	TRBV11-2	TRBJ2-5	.	TGTGCCAGCAGCTTAGCGCATCCGGCTGAGACCCAGTACTTC	CASSLAHPAETQYF
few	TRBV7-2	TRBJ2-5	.	TGTGCCAGCAGCTATCTACGGTACCAAGAGACCCAGTACTTC	CASSYLRYQETQYF
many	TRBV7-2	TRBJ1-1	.	TGTGCCAGCAGCAAATACAAACCAGACACTGAAGCTTTCTTT	CASSKYKPDTEAFF
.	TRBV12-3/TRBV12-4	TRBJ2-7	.	TGTGCCAGCAGCGACGATGCCTACGAGCAGTACTTC	CASSDDAYEQYF
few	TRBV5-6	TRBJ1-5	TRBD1	TGTGCCAGCAGTATGACAGGGACTAGCAATCAGCCCCAGCATTTT	CASSMTGTSNQPQHF
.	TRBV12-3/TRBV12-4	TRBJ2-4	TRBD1	TGTGCCAGCACCGGGGGGGGGACAGGGGCAAACATTCAGTACTTC	CASTGGGTGANIQYF
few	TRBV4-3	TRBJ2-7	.	TGCGCCAGCAGCCAGGCAACCGGGACACCCTACGAGCAGTACTTC	CASSQATGTPYEQYF
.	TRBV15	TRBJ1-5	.	TGTGCCACCAGCAGGCCCGGAACGGGCAATCAGCCCCAGCATTTT	CATSRPGTGNQPQHF
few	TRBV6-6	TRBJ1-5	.	TGTGCCAGCAAAAATCCGGAGGGGAGCAATCAGCCCCAGCATTTT	CASKNPEGSNQPQHF
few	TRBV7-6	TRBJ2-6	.	TGTGCCAGCAGCTGGGGGGCTGGGGCCAACGTCCTGACTTTC	CASSWGAGANVLTF